This is a list of T cell receptor beta chains from one sample in a study of shared clonotypes between healthy human individuals. The table came from immunoSEQ multiplex PCR; TCRdb's copy has only in-frame clones and leaves some out. Here the sample spans under 1 million clones, 90% to 95% being singletons. The sequencing input was naive CD8+ T cells sorted from blood. The receptors originated from a man aged 25-45 years in good health. The CDR3 runs from the conserved cysteine through the conserved F or W. D genes are given only for firm matches. Clone size is shown for a subset of rows, as once, few, many or a class of expanded clone.

>TRBJ2-1|TRBV7-6|TRBD1|-
TGTGCCAGCAGCTTACGGAGTCAACAGGGGTATGAGCAGTTCTTC
CASSLRSQQGYEQFF
>TRBJ2-7|TRBV2|TRBD1|-
TGTGCCAGCAAGTCGGGACAGCTGGGCGAGCAGTACTTC
CASKSGQLGEQYF
>TRBJ1-2|TRBV13|TRBD1|-
TGTGCCAGCAGCTTAGGCTTGTACAGGGGGCAGGAGGGCTACACCTTC
CASSLGLYRGQEGYTF
>TRBJ2-5|TRBV27|-|once
TGTGCCAGCACCAGTACGGCTCGAGAGACCCAGTACTTC
CASTSTARETQYF
>TRBJ2-1|TRBV27|TRBD2|-
TGTGCCAGCAGTTTACTAGCGGCCTCCTACAATGAGCAGTTCTTC
CASSLLAASYNEQFF
>TRBJ2-1|TRBV28|-|-
TGTGCCAGCAGGGGGATGGGGGGCCGGGACAATGAGCAGTTCTTC
CASRGMGGRDNEQFF
>TRBJ2-7|TRBV27|TRBD2|-
TGTGCCAGCAGAATAGCGGGAGGGCCCTACGAGCAGTACTTC
CASRIAGGPYEQYF
>TRBJ2-1|TRBV9|TRBD1|once
TGTGCCAGCAGCAACGGGACAGCCAGCTCCTACAATGAGCAGTTCTTC
CASSNGTASSYNEQFF
>TRBJ2-7|TRBV4-2|-|-
TGTGCCAGCAGCCAAGAGGGGGGGCCCTACGAGCAGTACTTC
CASSQEGGPYEQYF
>TRBJ2-7|TRBV28|-|-
TGTGCCAGCAGCCCGCGACAGGGAGGCGTTCACGAGCAGTACTTC
CASSPRQGGVHEQYF
>TRBJ2-7|TRBV6-4|TRBD2|-
TGTGCCAGCAGTCAGACTAGCGGGAGTCACGAGCAGTACTTC
CASSQTSGSHEQYF
>TRBJ2-3|TRBV28|TRBD2|-
TGTGCCAGCAGTTTTCAGCGGGAGGTAGCAGATACGCAGTATTTT
CASSFQREVADTQYF
>TRBJ2-1|TRBV7-7|TRBD2|-
TGTGCCAGCAGCCCAAGCGGGAGGGGCGATGAGCAGTTCTTC
CASSPSGRGDEQFF
>TRBJ1-1|TRBV5-1|-|-
TGCGCCAGCAGCTTTAGTGGTGTCGATGAAGCTTTCTTT
CASSFSGVDEAFF
>TRBJ2-7|TRBV5-5|-|-
TGTGCCAGCAGCTTACAGGAGGCCAAGCAGTACTTC
CASSLQEAKQYF
>TRBJ2-7|TRBV21-1|-|once
TGTGCCAGCAGCCGTACAAAGTACAGGAGAGTATACGAGCAGTACTTC
CASSRTKYRRVYEQYF
>TRBJ2-7|TRBV19|TRBD2|-
TGTGCCAGTGGCCTCCTAGCGGGAGGTACCTACGAGCAGTACTTC
CASGLLAGGTYEQYF
>TRBJ2-5|TRBV19|-|-
TGTGCCAGTAGTATAGCCGAACTAGTTGGTCCAGAGACCCAGTACTTC
CASSIAELVGPETQYF
>TRBJ2-4|TRBV13|TRBD2|-
TGTGCCAGCAGCTCCCACCTAGCGGTTCAGTACTTC
CASSSHLAVQYF
>TRBJ1-1|TRBV7-8|TRBD1|-
TGTGCCAGCAGCTTATCGGGGACAGCCACTGAAGCTTTCTTT
CASSLSGTATEAFF
>TRBJ2-7|TRBV5-1|-|-
TGCGCCAGCAGCTTGGAGGAGACGGTGAGCTCCTACGAGCAGTACTTC
CASSLEETVSSYEQYF
>TRBJ2-3|TRBV5-5|TRBD2|-
TGTGCCAGCAGCTTGGGGGACTACAGCACAGATACGCAGTATTTT
CASSLGDYSTDTQYF
>TRBJ2-2|TRBV5-6|-|-
TGTGCCAGCAGCTTCTTTAGGGGGACCGGGGAGCTGTTTTTT
CASSFFRGTGELFF
>TRBJ2-1|TRBV27|-|once
TGTGCCAGCAGTTTAATTAATCCCAGTGGGTCCTACAATGAGCAGTTCTTC
CASSLINPSGSYNEQFF
>TRBJ2-3|TRBV11-2|-|-
TGTGCCAGCAGCTTAGAAGGCGGGGAAGGCTCACGGGATACGCAGTATTTT
CASSLEGGEGSRDTQYF
>TRBJ2-7|TRBV21-1|-|once
TGTGCCAGCAGCACCTCGCTTGGGACTAGCGGGAGATACGAGCAGTACTTC
CASSTSLGTSGRYEQYF
>TRBJ2-1|TRBV5-1|-|once
TGCGCCAGCACCTCGCGGAGTTCCGAACCCTCCGCCTACAATGAGCAGTTCTTC
CASTSRSSEPSAYNEQFF
>TRBJ1-5|TRBV7-9|-|few
TGTGCCAGCAGCTTAGGGAGGGTGCAAGGGGATCAGCCCCAGCATTTT
CASSLGRVQGDQPQHF
>TRBJ2-3|TRBV5-4|TRBD2|-
TGTGCCAGCAGCTTAGCGGGAGGGCCTGAAGATACGCAGTATTTT
CASSLAGGPEDTQYF
>TRBJ2-2|TRBV7-9|TRBD1|once
TGTGCCAGCAGCGAGAGTCCGGGACAGGGTCGAAACACCGGGGAGCTGTTTTTT
CASSESPGQGRNTGELFF
>TRBJ2-1|TRBV27|-|-
TGTGCCAGCAGTTTATCGGGACACCTAAACTCCTACAATGAGCAGTTCTTC
CASSLSGHLNSYNEQFF
>TRBJ1-5|TRBV27|-|-
TGTGCCAGCAGTTCCGTAGGAAGGGGTCAGCCCCAGCATTTT
CASSSVGRGQPQHF
>TRBJ2-7|TRBV15|-|-
TGTGCCACCAACCAGCAGAGAAGCAGGAGAGACTACGAGCAGTACTTC
CATNQQRSRRDYEQYF
>TRBJ2-2|TRBV30|-|-
TGTGCCTGGGGATACAGGGCCACCGGGGAGCTGTTTTTT
CAWGYRATGELFF
>TRBJ2-7|TRBV13|TRBD2|-
TGTGCCAGCAGCTCAGCAAGACTAGCCCCCTACGAGCAGTACTTC
CASSSARLAPYEQYF
>TRBJ2-1|TRBV4-3|TRBD2|-
TGCGCCAGCAGCCAAGGAGGAAATCGGGGGGAGGTCAATGAGCAGTTCTTC
CASSQGGNRGEVNEQFF
>TRBJ2-5|TRBV7-8|TRBD2|-
TGTGCCAGCAGCCCCCCTGGGAGGGGAGTAGAGACCCAGTACTTC
CASSPPGRGVETQYF
>TRBJ2-3|TRBV18|TRBD2|-
TGTGCCAGCTCACCAGGGACTAGCGGCACAGATACGCAGTATTTT
CASSPGTSGTDTQYF
>TRBJ2-7|TRBV5-1|-|-
TGCGCCAGCAGCTTGGAAGGATACGAGCAGTACTTC
CASSLEGYEQYF
>TRBJ1-2|TRBV19|-|-
TGTGCCAGTAGTATGCCCCCCCGACAGACCGGGTTTGGCTATGGCTACACCTTC
CASSMPPRQTGFGYGYTF
>TRBJ2-7|TRBV29-1|TRBD2|-
TGCAGCGTTGAGAGTCCTAGCGGGAGGAGCCCCTACGAGCAGTACTTC
CSVESPSGRSPYEQYF
>TRBJ1-1|TRBV6-5|-|-
TGTGCCAGCAGTTACGTTTATAACACTGAAGCTTTCTTT
CASSYVYNTEAFF
>TRBJ1-3|TRBV9|TRBD1|many
TGTGCCAGTACCGACGGACAGGGGCCAGGGGCGACAGGAAACACCATATATTTT
CASTDGQGPGATGNTIYF
>TRBJ2-1|TRBV7-2|-|-
TGTGCCAGCAGCTTAATCTCAGGCAATGAGCAGTTCTTC
CASSLISGNEQFF
>TRBJ2-1|TRBV7-2|-|once
TGTGCCAGCAGCTTACAGGAGAGGGTCTACAATGAGCAGTTCTTC
CASSLQERVYNEQFF
>TRBJ2-7|TRBV19|TRBD2|-
TGTGCCAGTAGTGTGACTAGCGGGAAGCTCGAGCAGTACTTC
CASSVTSGKLEQYF
>TRBJ1-4|TRBV27|-|-
TGTGCCAGTCGAGGGGGGAATAATGAAAAACTGTTTTTT
CASRGGNNEKLFF
>TRBJ2-5|TRBV9|-|-
TGTGCCAGCAGCGTTGGGGGGTTGCAAGAGACCCAGTACTTC
CASSVGGLQETQYF
>TRBJ2-5|TRBV5-6|-|-
TGTGCCAGCAGCGGAGCTCAAGGTCAGGAGACCCAGTACTTC
CASSGAQGQETQYF
>TRBJ1-1|TRBV5-4|TRBD1|-
TGTGCCAGCAGCTTGGGGGACAGGGGGATAATGAACACTGAAGCTTTCTTT
CASSLGDRGIMNTEAFF
>TRBJ1-4|TRBV5-6|TRBD1|few
TGTGCCAGCAGCGTTCTGGTAGGGACAGTGAGTGAAAAACTGTTTTTT
CASSVLVGTVSEKLFF
>TRBJ2-1|TRBV4-1|TRBD1|once
TGCGCCAGCAGCCAAGATCCCCCGGACAGGCCGATTACCTACAATGAGCAGTTCTTC
CASSQDPPDRPITYNEQFF
>TRBJ2-3|TRBV4-1|-|-
TGCGCCAGCAGCCCCTCGAGGGGGAGAGATACAGATACGCAGTATTTT
CASSPSRGRDTDTQYF
>TRBJ2-1|TRBV29-1|-|once
TGCAGCCTACGGGACATTGAAGCCGAGCAGTTCTTC
CSLRDIEAEQFF
>TRBJ2-5|TRBV7-9|TRBD2|-
TGTGCCAGCAGCCCCGCGACTAGCGGAGCACAAGAGACCCAGTACTTC
CASSPATSGAQETQYF
>TRBJ2-7|TRBV27|TRBD2|-
TGTGCCAGCAGTTTAGGCCTAGCGGACTACGAGCAGTACTTC
CASSLGLADYEQYF